One TCR beta chain is described in this entry. Its target is unknown. The data were taken from a study of shared clonotypes between healthy human individuals. All participating donors were Caucasian adults from Nashville, Tennessee. Each CD8 memory set brought CD45RO+ cells together with CCR7-negative CD45RA+ TemRA cells. It was at deep level that the assay was run. Here immunoSEQ multiplex PCR was the method, and the copy in TCRdb shows in-frame clones only, minus some. The sample includes approximately 350,000 clones, approximately 97% seen only once; the top ten take approximately 0.3%. Germline V gives CDR1 MNHNY, CDR2 SVGAGI (reference sequence). The V end was cut by 0 bases, the J end by 5 bases, with 11 bases between. This CDR3 region has 14 residues. Study-level points and caveats: An expected dependence of interdonor clonotype sharing on sequencing depth was noted.

This clonotype was obtained from a man aged 25 to 45 in good health. V is TRBV6-6 and J is TRBJ2-7; D is unresolved. Sequenced input: memory CD8+ T cells sorted from blood. Indicated subset: CD45RO+ cells pooled with CCR7-negative TemRA cells. The CDR3 spells CASSYSSGIDEQYF. DNA for the CDR3: TGTGCCAGCAGTTACTCGTCAGGTATCGACGAGCAGTACTTC.